The entry below gives a single T cell receptor beta chain sequence along with its context. Original handling: Reference gene primers were amplified, and this amplification served to estimate nucleated cell counts. The table came from immunoSEQ multiplex PCR; TCRdb's copy has only in-frame clones and leaves some out. The DNA gave D and trimming, while V, J and clone size come from that table. The sample lists some 83,000 clones, about 84% seen once, with about 8% in the top ten. This sample was included in a study of blood T cell repertoires in COVID-19. About the study: The United States, Italy and Spain provided the acute and convalescent COVID-19 samples. T cells, B-cell-depleted T cells, or PBMCs supplied cDNA or gDNA.

This CDR3 is 16 amino acids long. The V gene end was trimmed by 4 bases and the J gene end by 4 bases; junction bases not matched to a gene: 7. CDR1 ENHRY and CDR2 SYGVKD come from the germline V gene. The chain uses TRBV10-3 and TRBJ2-5; 12 bases are a match to TRBD2. The source is a man aged 50 or older with active COVID-19. Sequencing was carried out using peripheral blood. CDR3 bases: TGTGCCATCAGTGGAGCTAGCGGGGGGGCAGGAGAGACCCAGTACTTC. Protein: CAISGASGGAGETQYF.